Here is one TCR beta chain with its context. This record belongs to a study of blood T cell repertoires in COVID-19. The overall study: Some COVID-19 samples were acute and others convalescent; all came from the United States, Italy and Spain. T cells, B-cell-depleted T cells, or PBMCs supplied cDNA or gDNA.

V was clipped by 0 bases and J by 2 bases, with 10 bases between them. From germline, CDR1 is SGHTA and CDR2 FQGNSA. This CDR3 has 15 amino acids. As handled by the study authors: Estimates of nucleated cell counts were drawn from the amplification of reference gene primers. Sequencing was performed with immunoSEQ multiplex PCR; in TCRdb, only in-frame clones are kept and a portion is missing. Clone size and the V and J calls come from that table; the DNA yielded D and trimming. Of 250,000 or so clones in the sample, 88% were seen once. The V gene is TRBV7-2, the J gene TRBJ1-2, with D maybe TRBD1 (6 bases). The receptor's source is a woman aged 40 to 49 who had recovered from COVID-19. Source material: peripheral blood. CDR3 bases: TGTGCCAGCAGCTTAGCGCGGGGGGCGAACTATGGCTACACCTTC. Protein sequence: CASSLARGANYGYTF. Supplemented by reference TRBV7-2 and TRBJ1-2, the full variable domain reads GAGVSQSPSNKVTEKGKDVELRCDPISGHTALYWYRQSLGQGLEFLIYFQGNSAPDKSGLPSDRFSAERTGGSVSTLTIQRTQQEDSAVYLCASSLARGANYGYTFGSGTRLTVV.